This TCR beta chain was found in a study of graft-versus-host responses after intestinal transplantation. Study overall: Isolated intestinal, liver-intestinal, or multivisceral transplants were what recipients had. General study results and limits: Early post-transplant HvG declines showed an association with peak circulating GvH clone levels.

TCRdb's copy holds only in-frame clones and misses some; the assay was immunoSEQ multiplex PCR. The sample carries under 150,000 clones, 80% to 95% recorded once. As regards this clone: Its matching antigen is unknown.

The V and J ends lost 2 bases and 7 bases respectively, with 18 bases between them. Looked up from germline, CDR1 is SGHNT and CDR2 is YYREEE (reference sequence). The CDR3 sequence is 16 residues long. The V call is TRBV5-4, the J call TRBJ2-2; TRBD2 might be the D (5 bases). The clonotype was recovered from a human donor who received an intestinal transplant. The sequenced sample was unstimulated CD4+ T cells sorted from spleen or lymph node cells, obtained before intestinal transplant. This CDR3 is CASSFIRPGKDGELFF. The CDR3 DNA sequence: TGTGCCAGCAGCTTCATACGCCCCGGGAAAGACGGGGAGCTGTTTTTT.